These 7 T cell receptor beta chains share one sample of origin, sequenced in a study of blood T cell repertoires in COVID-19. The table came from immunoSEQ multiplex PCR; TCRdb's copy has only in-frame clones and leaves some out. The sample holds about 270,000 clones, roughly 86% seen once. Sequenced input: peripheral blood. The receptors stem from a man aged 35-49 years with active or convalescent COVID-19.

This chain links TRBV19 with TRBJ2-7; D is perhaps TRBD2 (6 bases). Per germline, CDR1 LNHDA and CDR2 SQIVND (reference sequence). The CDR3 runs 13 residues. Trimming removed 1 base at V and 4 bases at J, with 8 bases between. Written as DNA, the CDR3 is TGTGCCAGTAGTATAGCTGGGGGGTACGAGCAGTACTTC. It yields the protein CASSIAGGYEQYF.

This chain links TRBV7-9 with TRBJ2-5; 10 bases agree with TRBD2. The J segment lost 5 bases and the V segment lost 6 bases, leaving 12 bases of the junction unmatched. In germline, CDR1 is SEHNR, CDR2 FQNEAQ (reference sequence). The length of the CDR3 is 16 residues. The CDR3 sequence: CASRSSASGSRETQYF. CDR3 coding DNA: TGTGCCAGCAGATCATCGGCTAGCGGGAGTCGGGAGACCCAGTACTTC. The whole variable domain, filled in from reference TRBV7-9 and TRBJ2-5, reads DTGVSQNPRHKITKRGQNVTFRCDPISEHNRLYWYRQTLGQGPEFLTYFQNEAQLEKSRLLSDRFSAERPKGSFSTLEIQRTEQGDSAMYLCASRSSASGSRETQYFGPGTRLLVL.

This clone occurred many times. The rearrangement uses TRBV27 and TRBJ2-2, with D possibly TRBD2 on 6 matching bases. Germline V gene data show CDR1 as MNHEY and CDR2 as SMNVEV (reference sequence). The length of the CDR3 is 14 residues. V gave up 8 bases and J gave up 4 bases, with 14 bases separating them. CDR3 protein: CASGNGRVTGELFF. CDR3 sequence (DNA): TGTGCCAGCGGTAACGGGAGAGTCACCGGGGAGCTGTTTTTT.

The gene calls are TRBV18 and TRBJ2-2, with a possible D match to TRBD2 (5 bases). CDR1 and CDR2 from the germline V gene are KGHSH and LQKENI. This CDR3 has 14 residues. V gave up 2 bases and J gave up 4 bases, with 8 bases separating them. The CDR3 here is CASSPGLSTGELFF. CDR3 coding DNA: TGTGCCAGCTCACCAGGACTTAGCACCGGGGAGCTGTTTTTT.

CDR3: CASRSRQGASGNEKLFF. DNA for the CDR3: TGCGCCAGCAGATCACGACAGGGGGCATCGGGGAACGAAAAACTGTTTTTT. The chain combines TRBV5-1 with TRBJ1-4; TRBD1 aligns across 10 bases. The length of the CDR3 is 17 residues. The germline V gene has CDR1 SGHRS and CDR2 YFSETQ. Trimming took 5 bases from V and 8 from J; bases not matched to a gene: 15.

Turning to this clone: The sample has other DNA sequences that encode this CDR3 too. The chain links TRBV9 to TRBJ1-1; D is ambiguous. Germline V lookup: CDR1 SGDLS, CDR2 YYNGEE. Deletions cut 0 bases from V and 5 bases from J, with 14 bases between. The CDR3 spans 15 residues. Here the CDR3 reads CASSVDSRGGTEAFF. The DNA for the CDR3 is TGTGCCAGCAGCGTAGACTCCCGGGGAGGGACTGAAGCTTTCTTT.

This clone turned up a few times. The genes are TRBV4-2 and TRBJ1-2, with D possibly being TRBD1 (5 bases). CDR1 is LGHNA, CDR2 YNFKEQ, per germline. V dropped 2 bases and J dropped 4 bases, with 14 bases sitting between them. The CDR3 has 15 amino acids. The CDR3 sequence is CASSQSTASTYGYTF. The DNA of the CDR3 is TGTGCCAGCAGCCAATCGACAGCCAGTACCTATGGCTACACCTTC.